This TCR beta chain was identified in a study of identical twins. Trimming removed 1 base from V and 1 base from J, with 22 bases in between. The CDR3 extends over 19 amino acids. Germline V CDR1 and CDR2: SGHDT, YYEEEE. TCRdb ran MiXCR on the 5' RACE reads and lists one entry per CDR3 protein. The sample has about 890,000 distinct CDR3 sequences; about 12% are singletons. The same data also contributed to another study, on yellow fever vaccine responses in identical twins.

Specimen: PBMCs. The gene calls are TRBV5-6 and TRBJ2-3, with D perhaps matching TRBD2 (6 bases). This TCR was recovered from a woman between 18 and 29 years old in good health. CDR3 coding DNA: TGTGCCAGCAGCTTGAGTCTACCATGGGACTCCCCGGGCACAGATACGCAGTATTTT. Translation: CASSLSLPWDSPGTDTQYF.